This T cell receptor (beta chain) was recorded in a study of blood T cell repertoires in COVID-19. Study background: The origin of the acute and convalescent COVID-19 samples was the United States, Italy and Spain. Sample material is recorded as cDNA or gDNA derived from T cells, B-cell-depleted T cells, or PBMCs.

Germline CDR1 MDHEN, CDR2 SYDVKM. V was pared by 4 bases and J by 1 base, with 7 bases between. The CDR3 runs to 13 residues. As processed by the authors: The assay estimated nucleated cells by amplifying reference gene primers. Sequenced by immunoSEQ multiplex PCR; TCRdb stores in-frame clones only, minus some. V and J calls and clone size are given by that table; D and trimming were obtained from the DNA. The table has approximately 230,000 clones, about 90% seen once. Sequencing was done on a sample of peripheral blood. This receptor was obtained from an elderly man with acute or convalescent COVID-19. This chain links TRBV28 with TRBJ1-2; a weak D match, TRBD1 (5 bases). CDR3 amino acids: CASSSGINYGYTF. The CDR3 DNA sequence: TGTGCCAGCAGTTCAGGGATTAACTATGGCTACACCTTC.